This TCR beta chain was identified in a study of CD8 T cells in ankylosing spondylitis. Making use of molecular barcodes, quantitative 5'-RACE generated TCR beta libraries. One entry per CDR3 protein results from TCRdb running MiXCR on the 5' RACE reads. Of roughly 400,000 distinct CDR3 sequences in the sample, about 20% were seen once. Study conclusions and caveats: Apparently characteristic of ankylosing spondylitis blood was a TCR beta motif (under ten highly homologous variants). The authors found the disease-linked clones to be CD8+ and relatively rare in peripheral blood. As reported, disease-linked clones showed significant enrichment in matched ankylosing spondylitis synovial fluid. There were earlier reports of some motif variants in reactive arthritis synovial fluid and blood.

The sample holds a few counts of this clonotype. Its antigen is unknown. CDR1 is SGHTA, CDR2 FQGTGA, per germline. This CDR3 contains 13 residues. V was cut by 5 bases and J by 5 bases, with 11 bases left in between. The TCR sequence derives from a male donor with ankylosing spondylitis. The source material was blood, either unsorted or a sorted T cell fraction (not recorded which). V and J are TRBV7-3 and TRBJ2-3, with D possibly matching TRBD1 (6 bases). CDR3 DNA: TGTGCCAGCAGCCCTCCAGGGGTAGATACGCAGTATTTT. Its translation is CASSPPGVDTQYF.